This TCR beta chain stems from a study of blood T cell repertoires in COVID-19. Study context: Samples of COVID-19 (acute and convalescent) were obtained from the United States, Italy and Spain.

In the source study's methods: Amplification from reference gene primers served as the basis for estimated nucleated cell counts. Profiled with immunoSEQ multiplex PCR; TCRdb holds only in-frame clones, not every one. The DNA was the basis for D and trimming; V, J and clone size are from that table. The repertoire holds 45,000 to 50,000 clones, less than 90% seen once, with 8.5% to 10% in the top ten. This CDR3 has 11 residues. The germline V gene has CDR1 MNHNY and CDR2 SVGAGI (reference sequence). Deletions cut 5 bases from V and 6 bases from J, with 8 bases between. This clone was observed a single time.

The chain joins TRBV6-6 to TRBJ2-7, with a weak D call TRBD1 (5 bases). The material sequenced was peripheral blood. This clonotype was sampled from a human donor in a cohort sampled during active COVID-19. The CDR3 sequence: CASSPGREQYF. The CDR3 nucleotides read TGTGCCAGCAGTCCAGGGCGCGAGCAGTACTTC.